This entry is about one T cell receptor (beta chain). CDR3 length equals 11 residues. CDR1 is SGHAT, CDR2 FQNNGV, per germline. V was cut by 3 bases and J by 7 bases, with 6 bases left in between. The authors' processing: Estimated nucleated cell counts came from reference gene primer amplification. Data came from immunoSEQ multiplex PCR; TCRdb stores just in-frame clones and leaves some out. V and J calls and clone size are copied from that table; D and trimming were computed from the DNA. The table lists more than 65,000 clones, more than 75% of them singletons, with roughly 6.3% in the top ten. The sample comes from a study of blood T cell repertoires in COVID-19. At the level of the study: There were acute and convalescent COVID-19 samples, and they came from the United States, Italy and Spain. The analysed material was cDNA or gDNA that came from T cells, B-cell-depleted T cells, or PBMCs.

Sequences were obtained from peripheral blood. The chain carries TRBV11-2 and TRBJ1-1; no definite D call. This clonotype was sampled from a woman aged 55-69 years with acute or convalescent COVID-19. This CDR3 reads CASSLRYEAFF. The CDR3 nucleotides are TGTGCCAGCAGCTTGAGATATGAAGCTTTCTTT. The whole variable domain, filled in from reference TRBV11-2 and TRBJ1-1, reads EAGVAQSPRYKIIEKRQSVAFWCNPISGHATLYWYQQILGQGPKLLIQFQNNGVVDDSQLPKDRFSAERLKGVDSTLKIQPAKLEDSAVYLCASSLRYEAFFGQGTRLTVV.